Below are 5 T cell receptor beta chains sequenced from a single sample in a study of cytomegalovirus exposure and HLA in healthy donors. The PCR employed 60 Vbeta primers together with 13 Jbeta primers. Sequencing was performed with immunoSEQ multiplex PCR; in TCRdb, only in-frame clones are kept and a portion is missing. The profile shows about 78,000 clones, 72% of them singletons. The specimen was PBMCs. These TCRs come from a woman in her thirties or forties in good health and CMV-seropositive.

Only a few counts were recorded for this clone. The chain links TRBV5-6 to TRBJ2-1; TRBD1 is a possible D gene (6 bases). The CDR3 is 14 residues long. V was shortened by 3 bases and J by 6 bases, with 13 bases between the two germline ends. Looked up from germline, CDR1 is SGHDT and CDR2 is YYEEEE. The CDR3 loop reads CASSSLQGSNEQFF. Written as DNA, the CDR3 is TGTGCCAGCAGCTCGCTACAGGGTAGCAATGAGCAGTTCTTC.

This clone was observed once. This chain connects TRBV10-2 to TRBJ2-5, with 10 bases lining up with TRBD1. V was clipped by 0 bases and J by 5 bases; unmatched bases: 6. The CDR3 contains 16 residues. Germline loops: CDR1 WSHSY, CDR2 SAAADI. CDR3 sequence reads: CASSESTGGAGETQYF. CDR3 in DNA: TGCGCCAGCAGTGAGTCGACAGGGGGCGCGGGGGAGACCCAGTACTTC.

This clone was seen more than once but under ten times. The V and J genes are TRBV6-5 and TRBJ1-4; TRBD1 is a possible D gene (6 bases). V was shortened by 5 bases and J by 0 bases, with 10 bases between the two germline ends. Germline V gene lookup returns CDR1 MNHEY and CDR2 SVGAGI. The CDR3 length is 15 residues. CDR3 protein: CASSRAGATNEKLFF. CDR3 DNA: TGTGCCAGCAGTCGTGCAGGGGCAACTAATGAAAAACTGTTTTTT.

Here the CDR3 reads CASSTYTTQNQPQHF. As DNA, the CDR3 is TGTGCCAGCAGTACCTACACTACTCAGAATCAGCCCCAGCATTTT. The chain employs TRBV28 and TRBJ1-5; D ambiguous. Between the trimmed V and J ends, which lost 5 bases and 4 bases, there was a span of 15 bases. The CDR3 is 15 amino acids. Germline V gene sequence: CDR1 MDHEN, CDR2 SYDVKM.

The chain links TRBV29-1 to TRBJ1-1; TRBD1 aligns across 10 bases. The CDR3 runs 13 residues. Per the germline V gene, CDR1 is SQVTM and CDR2 is ANQGSEA. Germline trimming cut 6 bases from V and 4 bases from J; bases unmatched to any gene: 5. Here the CDR3 DNA reads TGCAGCGTGGAGGGACAGGGGCCCACTGAAGCTTTCTTT. Its protein product is CSVEGQGPTEAFF.